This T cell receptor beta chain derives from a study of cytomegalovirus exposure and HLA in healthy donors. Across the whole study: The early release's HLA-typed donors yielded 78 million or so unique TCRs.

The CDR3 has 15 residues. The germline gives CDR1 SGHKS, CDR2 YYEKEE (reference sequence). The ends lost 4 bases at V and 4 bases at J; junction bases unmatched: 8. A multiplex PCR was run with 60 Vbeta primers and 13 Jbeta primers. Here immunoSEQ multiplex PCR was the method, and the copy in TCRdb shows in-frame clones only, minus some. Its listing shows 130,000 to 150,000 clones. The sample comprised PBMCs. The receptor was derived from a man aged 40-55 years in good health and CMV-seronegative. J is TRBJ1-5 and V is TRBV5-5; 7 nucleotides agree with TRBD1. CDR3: CASSPGQPRNQPQHF. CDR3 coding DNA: TGTGCCAGCAGCCCGGGACAGCCACGTAATCAGCCCCAGCATTTT.